A selection of T cell receptor beta chains follows, all from one sample in a study of T cells in Graves' hyperthyroidism and ophthalmopathy. TCRdb processed the multiplex PCR reads anew with MiXCR; each CDR3 protein has one entry. The sample includes about half a million distinct CDR3 sequences, 20% to 25% seen only once; the top ten take about a quarter. The sequenced sample was blood. Every receptor here comes from a young man with Graves' hyperthyroidism. Both conserved end residues are part of each CDR3. The D gene is left open where the match is weak. Some rows have no size entry. The others give once, few or many, or a class for an expanded clone.

d_gene: .; j_gene: TRBJ2-7; abundance: many; v_gene: TRBV4-1; CDR3aa: CASSQAAGFYEQYF; CDR3nt: TGCGCCAGCAGCCAAGCCGCGGGTTTCTACGAGCAGTACTTC
d_gene: .; j_gene: TRBJ2-7; abundance: many; v_gene: TRBV3-1; CDR3aa: CASSRDRSSYEQYF; CDR3nt: TGTGCCAGCAGCAGAGACAGGAGCTCCTACGAGCAGTACTTC
d_gene: TRBD2; j_gene: TRBJ2-5; abundance: many; v_gene: TRBV6-5; CDR3aa: CASSYSGGAGETQYF; CDR3nt: TGCGCCAGCAGCTACAGCGGGGGGGCCGGGGAGACCCAGTACTTC
d_gene: .; j_gene: TRBJ2-7; abundance: many; v_gene: TRBV20-1; CDR3aa: CSAIRNSYEQYF; CDR3nt: TGCAGTGCTATCAGGAATTCCTACGAGCAGTACTTC
d_gene: TRBD1; j_gene: TRBJ1-1; abundance: many; v_gene: TRBV2; CDR3aa: CASRVTGTGMANTEAFF; CDR3nt: TGTGCCAGCAGAGTTACCGGGACAGGGATGGCGAACACTGAAGCTTTCTTT
d_gene: TRBD2; j_gene: TRBJ2-7; abundance: few; v_gene: TRBV12-3/TRBV12-4; CDR3aa: CASKASGIYEQYF; CDR3nt: TGTGCCAGCAAGGCTAGCGGGATTTACGAGCAGTACTTC
d_gene: TRBD1; j_gene: TRBJ1-2; abundance: many; v_gene: TRBV6-5; CDR3aa: CASSYTHYRDRGTPLMGYTF; CDR3nt: TGTGCCAGCAGTTATACGCACTACCGGGACAGGGGAACTCCTTTGATGGGCTACACCTTC
d_gene: .; j_gene: TRBJ1-6; abundance: few; v_gene: TRBV6-1; CDR3aa: CASSEDEGAGDSPLHF; CDR3nt: TGTGCCAGCAGTGAAGATGAAGGGGCCGGGGATTCACCCCTCCACTTT
d_gene: .; j_gene: TRBJ2-7; abundance: few; v_gene: TRBV4-1; CDR3aa: CASSQAAGKVYEQYF; CDR3nt: TGCGCCAGCAGCCAAGCCGCAGGGAAAGTCTACGAGCAGTACTTC
d_gene: TRBD1; j_gene: TRBJ1-1; abundance: many; v_gene: TRBV6-5; CDR3aa: CASSSDRGRKVEAFF; CDR3nt: TGTGCCAGCAGTTCCGACAGGGGGCGAAAGGTTGAAGCTTTCTTT
d_gene: TRBD1; j_gene: TRBJ1-5; abundance: few; v_gene: TRBV9; CDR3aa: CASSEEPRDRVGQPQHF; CDR3nt: TGTGCCAGCAGCGAGGAACCCCGGGACAGGGTGGGTCAGCCCCAGCATTTT
d_gene: .; j_gene: TRBJ1-6; abundance: many; v_gene: TRBV6-1; CDR3aa: CASRENSPLHF; CDR3nt: TGTGCCAGCAGGGAGAATTCACCCCTCCACTTT
d_gene: .; j_gene: TRBJ2-2; abundance: many; v_gene: TRBV6-1; CDR3aa: CASTFLTTGELFF; CDR3nt: TGTGCCAGCACCTTCCTCACGACCGGGGAGCTGTTTTTT
d_gene: TRBD2; j_gene: TRBJ2-3; abundance: .; v_gene: TRBV6-2/TRBV6-3; CDR3aa: CASSYPAGLLTDTQYF; CDR3nt: TGTGCCAGCAGTTACCCGGCGGGACTACTTACAGATACGCAGTATTTT
d_gene: TRBD1; j_gene: TRBJ2-2; abundance: many; v_gene: TRBV6-2/TRBV6-3; CDR3aa: CASSPRTGPSGDGTGELFF; CDR3nt: TGTGCCAGCAGTCCCCGGACAGGGCCCTCGGGGGATGGCACCGGGGAGCTGTTTTTT
d_gene: TRBD1; j_gene: TRBJ1-5; abundance: many; v_gene: TRBV28; CDR3aa: CASSRGLRQGIISNQPQHF; CDR3nt: TGTGCCAGCAGTCGGGGGTTAAGACAGGGGATTATTAGCAATCAGCCCCAGCATTTT
d_gene: TRBD1; j_gene: TRBJ2-7; abundance: many; v_gene: TRBV27; CDR3aa: CASSVTGFPYEQYF; CDR3nt: TGTGCCAGCAGCGTGACAGGGTTTCCCTACGAGCAGTACTTC
d_gene: .; j_gene: TRBJ1-1; abundance: many; v_gene: TRBV19; CDR3aa: CASKGRGGPMNTEAFF; CDR3nt: TGTGCCAGTAAAGGCCGCGGGGGACCCATGAACACTGAAGCTTTCTTT
d_gene: .; j_gene: TRBJ2-7; abundance: many; v_gene: TRBV7-2; CDR3aa: CASSLANSFSPYEQYF; CDR3nt: TGTGCCAGCAGCTTAGCTAACAGCTTTTCTCCCTACGAGCAGTACTTC
d_gene: .; j_gene: TRBJ2-5; abundance: few; v_gene: TRBV20-1; CDR3aa: CSARDLREETQYF; CDR3nt: TGCAGTGCTAGAGATTTGAGGGAAGAGACCCAGTACTTC
d_gene: .; j_gene: TRBJ1-1; abundance: .; v_gene: TRBV12-3/TRBV12-4; CDR3aa: CASRSPGTLNTEAFF; CDR3nt: TGTGCCAGCAGATCCCCAGGGACTCTGAACACTGAAGCTTTCTTT
d_gene: .; j_gene: TRBJ2-7; abundance: .; v_gene: TRBV15; CDR3aa: CATSRGPLGEEQYF; CDR3nt: TGTGCCACCAGCAGAGGACCCCTCGGGGAGGAGCAGTACTTC
d_gene: TRBD1; j_gene: TRBJ1-5; abundance: many; v_gene: TRBV6-1; CDR3aa: CASKKSDRVNQPQHF; CDR3nt: TGTGCCAGCAAAAAATCGGACAGGGTTAATCAGCCCCAGCATTTT
d_gene: .; j_gene: TRBJ1-6; abundance: many; v_gene: TRBV28; CDR3aa: CASSLYDSGPNSPLHF; CDR3nt: TGTGCCAGCAGTTTATATGACTCCGGGCCGAATTCACCCCTCCACTTT
d_gene: TRBD1; j_gene: TRBJ1-2; abundance: few; v_gene: TRBV6-1; CDR3aa: CASLILRPSGGYGYTF; CDR3nt: TGTGCCAGCTTAATTCTTCGGCCCTCAGGGGGCTATGGCTACACCTTC
d_gene: TRBD1; j_gene: TRBJ1-2; abundance: many; v_gene: TRBV12-3/TRBV12-4; CDR3aa: CASSLRAGGHGYTF; CDR3nt: TGTGCCAGCAGTTTACGGGCAGGGGGGCATGGCTACACCTTC
d_gene: TRBD2; j_gene: TRBJ2-2; abundance: .; v_gene: TRBV6-1; CDR3aa: CASSRTSGYTGELFF; CDR3nt: TGTGCCAGCAGCAGGACTAGCGGGTACACCGGGGAGCTGTTTTTT
d_gene: .; j_gene: TRBJ1-1; abundance: many; v_gene: TRBV12-3/TRBV12-4; CDR3aa: CASSQIAEGTEAFF; CDR3nt: TGTGCCAGCAGTCAAATCGCTGAGGGTACTGAAGCTTTCTTT
d_gene: .; j_gene: TRBJ1-5; abundance: .; v_gene: TRBV20-1; CDR3aa: CSAVEDSNQPQHF; CDR3nt: TGCAGTGCTGTTGAGGATAGCAATCAGCCCCAGCATTTT
d_gene: TRBD1; j_gene: TRBJ1-1; abundance: few; v_gene: TRBV6-1; CDR3aa: CASRLDRVTEAFF; CDR3nt: TGTGCCAGCAGGCTAGACAGGGTTACTGAAGCTTTCTTT
d_gene: .; j_gene: TRBJ2-2; abundance: few; v_gene: TRBV3-1; CDR3aa: CASSQVVRTVNTGELFF; CDR3nt: TGTGCCAGCAGCCAAGTCGTCCGGACCGTCAACACCGGGGAGCTGTTTTTT
d_gene: .; j_gene: TRBJ1-1; abundance: many; v_gene: TRBV18; CDR3aa: CASSMGRDTEAFF; CDR3nt: TGTGCCAGCTCAATGGGGAGGGACACTGAAGCTTTCTTT